The 10 T cell receptor beta chains given below trace back to one sample, sequenced in a study of blood T cell repertoires in COVID-19. Using immunoSEQ multiplex PCR, the repertoire was profiled, and TCRdb retains in-frame clones only, with some absent. The sample records about 190,000 clones, nearly 90% being singletons. The sequencing sample was made of peripheral blood. The receptors were sampled from a man between 45 and 60 years old with acute or convalescent COVID-19.

This chain connects TRBV19 to TRBJ1-1; 7 bases are a match to TRBD1. V gave up 7 bases and J gave up 8 bases; unmatched junction bases: 13. The CDR3 is 14 residues long. Per germline, CDR1 LNHDA and CDR2 SQIVND (reference sequence). The CDR3 DNA sequence: TGTGCCAGTACCCCCGGGACAGACAAAACCGAAGCTTTCTTT. This gives the protein CASTPGTDKTEAFF.

The chain couples TRBV28 to TRBJ1-2; D is ambiguous. The CDR3 is made up of 13 amino acids. Germline loops: CDR1 MDHEN, CDR2 SYDVKM. Trimming shortened V by 2 bases and J by 2 bases, and 6 bases separated the two germline ends. CDR3 region: CASSLTENYGYTF. As DNA, the CDR3 is TGTGCCAGCAGTTTAACTGAAAACTATGGCTACACCTTC.

The chain recombines TRBV15 with TRBJ2-7; 7 bases agree with TRBD1. The CDR3 is made up of 15 amino acids. CDR1 is LNHNV and CDR2 is YYDKDF in the germline V gene (reference sequence). Germline trimming cut 4 bases from V and 6 bases from J; bases unmatched to any gene: 12. CDR3 amino acids: CATSTGQATLGEQYF. The CDR3, as DNA: TGTGCCACCAGCACCGGACAGGCCACTCTTGGCGAGCAGTACTTC.

The genes are TRBV3-1 (or the pseudogene TRBV3-2) and TRBJ1-5; 8 bases line up with TRBD1. Looked up from germline, CDR1 is LGHDT and CDR2 is YNNKEL (reference sequence). This CDR3 comprises 17 residues. The V segment lost 1 base and the J segment 2 bases; nucleotides outside the gene matches: 7. The CDR3 coding sequence is TGTGCCAGCAGCCAAGGACAGGGGACGAGAGGCAATCAGCCCCAGCATTTT. It is translated as CASSQGQGTRGNQPQHF.

J is TRBJ1-4 and V is TRBV29-1; 8 bases fit TRBD1. The ends lost 6 bases at V and 7 bases at J; junction bases unmatched: 13. Germline loops: CDR1 SQVTM, CDR2 ANQGSEA. There are 15 residues in the CDR3. For the CDR3, the DNA is TGCAGCGTCAAAAAAGGACAGGGCCCACTTGAAAAACTGTTTTTT. It yields the protein CSVKKGQGPLEKLFF.

This chain joins TRBV9 and TRBJ2-1; TRBD2 agrees at 7 bases. CDR3 length: 17 residues. V was clipped by 4 bases and J by 0 bases; unmatched bases: 10. Germline V lookup: CDR1 SGDLS, CDR2 YYNGEE. This chain's CDR3 is CASSHPRAGDSYNEQFF. The CDR3 DNA follows: TGTGCCAGCAGCCACCCCCGGGCGGGGGACTCCTACAATGAGCAGTTCTTC.

This clone was found once. The chain links TRBV10-2 to TRBJ2-1, with D perhaps matching TRBD1 (6 bases). This CDR3 has 15 residues. Germline CDR1 is WSHSY and CDR2 is SAAADI. Trimming took off 7 bases at V and 7 bases at J, with 20 bases between the two ends. CDR3 residues: CASTADSYRENEQFF. CDR3 DNA sequence: TGCGCCAGCACTGCAGACTCATACAGGGAAAATGAGCAGTTCTTC.

V gene TRBV2 combines with J gene TRBJ1-6; 7 nucleotides match TRBD1. The CDR3 is made up of 13 amino acids. The junction had 10 bases not matched to a gene; V was cut back by 6 bases and J by 14 bases. CDR1 SNHLY and CDR2 FYNNEI come from the germline V gene. The chain's CDR3 is CASRYGTAGTLHF. CDR3 nucleotides: TGTGCCAGCAGGTACGGGACAGCAGGGACCCTCCACTTT.

V usage is TRBV13 and J usage is TRBJ1-6; the D is unclear. The germline V and J ends were trimmed by 2 bases and 0 bases, with 14 bases remaining between them. The CDR3 has 18 amino acids. The germline V gene has CDR1 PRHDT and CDR2 FYEKMQ (reference sequence). This chain's CDR3 is CASSLSVWQFSYNSPLHF. Written as DNA, the CDR3 is TGTGCCAGCAGCTTATCCGTCTGGCAGTTCTCCTATAATTCACCCCTCCACTTT. The full variable domain, completed using reference TRBV13 and TRBJ1-6, is AAGVIQSPRHLIKEKRETATLKCYPIPRHDTVYWYQQGPGQDPQFLISFYEKMQSDKGSIPDRFSAQQFSDYHSELNMSSLELGDSALYFCASSLSVWQFSYNSPLHFGNGTRLTVT.

This chain links TRBV14 with TRBJ2-1; TRBD1 matches at 10 bases. Germline V lookup: CDR1 SGHDN, CDR2 FVKESK. Trimming at V came to 3 bases and at J to 14 bases, leaving 7 bases not matched to a gene. The CDR3 is made up of 13 amino acids. The CDR3 nucleotides read TGTGCCAGCAGCCAGCTCTCCGGACAGGGGGAGTTCTTC. Translated: CASSQLSGQGEFF. The full variable domain, with the rest looked up from reference TRBV14 and TRBJ2-1, is EAGVTQFPSHSVIEKGQTVTLRCDPISGHDNLYWYRRVMGKEIKFLLHFVKESKQDESGMPNNRFLAERTGGTYSTLKVQPAELEDSGVYFCASSQLSGQGEFFGPGTRLTVL.